This T cell receptor beta chain comes out of a study of early T cells in non-severe SARS-CoV-2 infection. Study at large: Chains stayed unpaired after sequencing of bulk RNA from unsorted whole blood.

Molecules of cDNA were individually given unique molecular identifiers that were attached to them. TCRdb recomputed calls from the 5' RACE reads with MiXCR, one row per CDR3 protein. Here the sample spans over 45,000 distinct CDR3 sequences, more than 9% being singletons. The CDR3 covers 16 residues. V lost 1 base, J lost 7 bases, and 20 bases lay in between. The germline V gene has CDR1 SGHTA and CDR2 FQGNSA. This clonotype was detected ten times or more. The sequencing sample was made of whole blood. This TCR was recovered from an adult who was a healthcare worker with PCR-confirmed SARS-CoV-2 infection or an uninfected control (not recorded which). V and J are TRBV7-2 and TRBJ2-7, with D possibly TRBD2 on 6 matching bases. CDR3 amino acids: CASSLGVSGNLGEQYF. CDR3 bases: TGTGCCAGCAGCTTAGGCGTTAGCGGCAATCTCGGAGAGCAGTACTTC.